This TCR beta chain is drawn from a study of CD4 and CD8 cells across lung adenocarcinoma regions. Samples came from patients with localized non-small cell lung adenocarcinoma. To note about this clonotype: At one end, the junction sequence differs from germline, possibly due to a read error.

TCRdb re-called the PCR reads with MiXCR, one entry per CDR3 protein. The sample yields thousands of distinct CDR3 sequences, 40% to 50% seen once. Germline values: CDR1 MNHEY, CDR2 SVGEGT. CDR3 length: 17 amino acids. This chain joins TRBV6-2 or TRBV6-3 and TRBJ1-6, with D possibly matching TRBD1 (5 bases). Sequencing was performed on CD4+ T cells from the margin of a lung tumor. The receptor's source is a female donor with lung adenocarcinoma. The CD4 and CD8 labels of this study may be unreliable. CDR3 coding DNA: TGTGCCAGCAGCCACAGACCGGGACTGTCAGCCACAGACACGCAGTACTTT. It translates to CASSHRPGLSATDTQYF.